The 5 T cell receptor beta chains given below trace back to one sample, sequenced in a study of CD8 T cells in ankylosing spondylitis. General study results and limits: Blood from ankylosing spondylitis patients appeared to carry a characteristic roughly eight-variant TCR beta motif.

TCRdb re-derived calls from the 5' RACE reads in MiXCR, one entry per CDR3 protein. This repertoire shows about 390,000 distinct CDR3 sequences, 20% to 25% found once; its top ten account for less than 20%. These receptors have no identified antigens. The source material was blood, either unsorted or a sorted T cell fraction (not recorded which). These receptors were collected from a male donor with ankylosing spondylitis.

At least ten counts were recorded for this clonotype. This chain connects TRBV18 to TRBJ2-3, with 11 bases lining up with TRBD2. The V gene end was trimmed by 6 bases and the J gene end by 4 bases; junction bases not matched to a gene: 6. Germline V gene lookup returns CDR1 KGHSH and CDR2 LQKENI. The CDR3 totals 15 residues. The CDR3 loop is CASSLTSGSPDTQYF. CDR3 nucleotide sequence: TGTGCCAGCTCTCTTACTAGCGGGAGTCCAGATACGCAGTATTTT.

This clonotype was picked up a small number of times. The chain links TRBV7-8 to TRBJ1-2, with a weak D call TRBD1 (6 bases). Between the trimmed V and J ends, which lost 1 base and 4 bases, there was a span of 13 bases. In germline, CDR1 is SGHVS, CDR2 FQNEAQ. The CDR3 is made up of 15 amino acids. CDR3 sequence (DNA): TGTGCCAGCAGCTTAGACCGGGGGCGCGTCTATGGCTACACCTTC. Translated: CASSLDRGRVYGYTF.

This clonotype was found a few times. This chain links TRBV2 with TRBJ1-6; D call uncertain. Germline V gives CDR1 SNHLY, CDR2 FYNNEI. Trimming pared 1 base from V and 9 bases from J, leaving 16 bases between. The CDR3 contains 16 residues. This CDR3 is CASSEGAARSSSPLHF. CDR3 in DNA: TGTGCCAGCAGTGAAGGGGCAGCCCGTTCGAGTTCACCCCTCCACTTT.

The V call is TRBV19, the J call TRBJ2-3, with TRBD1 identical over 7 bases. Germline assignment: CDR1 LNHDA and CDR2 SQIVND (reference sequence). V shed 5 bases, J shed 5 bases, and the junction held 4 bases outside the gene matches. The CDR3 runs to 13 residues. CDR3 sequence reads: CASSRTGVDTQYF. In DNA form, the CDR3 reads TGTGCCAGTAGTCGGACAGGAGTAGATACGCAGTATTTT.

In its sample, this clonotype was seen many times. The chain couples TRBV29-1 to TRBJ1-2; the D gene is possibly TRBD1 (5 bases). CDR1 SQVTM and CDR2 ANQGSEA come from the germline V gene. This CDR3 has 14 amino acids. Trimming took off 7 bases at V and 8 bases at J, with 23 bases between the two ends. As DNA, the CDR3 is TGCAGCGCTATACCGGGACTGACGACGGGAGGCTACACCTTC. As protein: CSAIPGLTTGGYTF.